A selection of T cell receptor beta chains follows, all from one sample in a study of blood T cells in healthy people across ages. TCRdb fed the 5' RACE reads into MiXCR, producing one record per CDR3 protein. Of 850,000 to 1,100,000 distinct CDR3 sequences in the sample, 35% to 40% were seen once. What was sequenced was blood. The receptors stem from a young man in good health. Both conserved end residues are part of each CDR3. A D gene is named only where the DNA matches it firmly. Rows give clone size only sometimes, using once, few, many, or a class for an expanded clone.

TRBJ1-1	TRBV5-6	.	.	TGTGCCAGCAGCCCCCGACAGTACATGAACACTGAAGCTTTCTTT	CASSPRQYMNTEAFF
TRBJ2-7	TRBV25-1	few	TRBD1	TGTGCCAGCAGATTAGAACTAGGACAGGAGTACTTC	CASRLELGQEYF
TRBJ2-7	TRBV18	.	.	TGTGCCAGCTCACCACCCGCCTCAAACTCCTACGAGCAGTACTTC	CASSPPASNSYEQYF
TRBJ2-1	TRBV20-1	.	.	TGCAGTGCTAGAGAAAGCCGGAAGGGCTACGACGGGGAGCAGTTCTTC	CSARESRKGYDGEQFF
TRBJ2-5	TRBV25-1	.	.	TGTGCCAGCAGTCCCAGAGTCGGCTGGGAGACCCAGTACTTC	CASSPRVGWETQYF
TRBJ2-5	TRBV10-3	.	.	TGTGCCATCAGTGAGGGGCCGGACAGCCCGTACCAAGAGACCCAGTACTTC	CAISEGPDSPYQETQYF
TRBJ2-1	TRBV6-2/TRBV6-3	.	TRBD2	TGTGCCAGCAGTTATACCCAACCGGGGGGCTCCTACAATGAGCAGTTCTTC	CASSYTQPGGSYNEQFF
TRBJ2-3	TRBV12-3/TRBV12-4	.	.	TGTGCCAGCAGTTTATTCTTCGCAGGGGATATAGATACGCAGTATTTT	CASSLFFAGDIDTQYF
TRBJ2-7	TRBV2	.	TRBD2	TGTGTCAGCGGGACAAGCGGGGGGGCAAGGGAGCAGTACTTC	CVSGTSGGAREQYF
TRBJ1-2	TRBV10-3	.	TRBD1	TGTGCCATCAGAGGACAGGGGGTTTACAATGGCTACACCTTC	CAIRGQGVYNGYTF
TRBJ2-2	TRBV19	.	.	TGTGCCAGTAGTATGGCCGGGGAGCTGTTTTTT	CASSMAGELFF
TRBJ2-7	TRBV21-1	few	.	TGTGCCAGCAAAAGGATCCCCACTCGCCCCTCATACGAGCAGTACTTC	CASKRIPTRPSYEQYF
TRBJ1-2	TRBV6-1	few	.	TGTGCCAGCAGGGACCTTGCCGGCTACACCTTC	CASRDLAGYTF
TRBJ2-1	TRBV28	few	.	TGTGCCAGCAGTTTAAAATCCACCCGACGGGCGAGCTCCTACAATGAGCAGTTCTTC	CASSLKSTRRASSYNEQFF